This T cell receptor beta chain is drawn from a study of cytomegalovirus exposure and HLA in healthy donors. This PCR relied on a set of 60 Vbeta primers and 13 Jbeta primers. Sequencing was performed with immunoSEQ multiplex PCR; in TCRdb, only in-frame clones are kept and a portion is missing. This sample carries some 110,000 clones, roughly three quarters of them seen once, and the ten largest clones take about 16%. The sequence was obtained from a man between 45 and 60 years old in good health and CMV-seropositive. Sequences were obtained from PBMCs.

CDR3 region: CASSSNSQGAYEQYF. The CDR3 DNA is TGTGCCAGTAGTAGCAATTCACAGGGGGCCTACGAGCAGTACTTC. The V call is TRBV19, the J call TRBJ2-7; 8 bases are a match to TRBD1. The CDR3 has 15 amino acids. The germline CDR1 and CDR2 sequences are LNHDA and SQIVND (reference sequence). V dropped 4 bases and J dropped 2; count of bases not matched to a gene: 7.